Below, 12 T cell receptor beta chains from the same sample are listed, as sequenced in a study of response to subunit inactivated influenza vaccine. From the RT-PCR reads, TCRdb called clonotypes with MiXCR, one entry per CDR3 protein. The data contain hundreds of thousands of distinct CDR3 sequences, about 11% of them singletons. The sequencing used PBMCs from blood, collected on the day of vaccination. Source of these receptors: a man aged 50 to 60 who received an inactivated influenza vaccine.

This clonotype was counted between two and nine times. The CDR3 DNA reads TGCAGTGCTTACAAGCGGGAGGGAACCTACAATGAGCAGTTCTTC. Protein: CSAYKREGTYNEQFF. This sequence joins TRBV20-1 and TRBJ2-1; 10 bases are shared with TRBD2. V dropped 5 bases and J dropped 2; count of bases not matched to a gene: 6. Germline V gene sequence: CDR1 DFQATT, CDR2 SNEGSKA (reference sequence). This CDR3 has 15 residues.

There are a few counts of this clonotype. This chain links TRBV4-3 with TRBJ2-5; either TRBD1 or TRBD2 may supply D (5 bases each). V was cut by 3 bases and J by 5 bases, with 19 bases left in between. From germline, CDR1 is LGHNA and CDR2 YSLEER. The CDR3 extends over 16 amino acids. For the CDR3, the DNA is TGCGCCAGCAGCCAGTCGTCCGGGGCGACCTGGGAGACCCAGTACTTC. Residues: CASSQSSGATWETQYF.

This clonotype was counted a few times. The chain couples TRBV30 to TRBJ2-2, with a tentative D call TRBD2 (5 bases). CDR3 length equals 14 residues. The V end was cut by 3 bases, the J end by 3 bases, with 11 bases between. From germline, CDR1 is GTSNPN and CDR2 SVGIG (reference sequence). CDR3 coding DNA: TGTGCCTGGAGGAGAGGGAGTCACACCGGGGAGCTGTTTTTT. Translated, it gives CAWRRGSHTGELFF.

This clonotype has more than one count but fewer than ten. This rearrangement joins TRBV6-1 to TRBJ2-7; D is possibly TRBD1 (5 bases). Looked up from germline, CDR1 is MNHNS and CDR2 is SASEGT. V lost 6 bases, J lost 2 bases, and 17 bases lay in between. CDR3 length: 15 residues. The chain's CDR3 is CASSLDRFQPYEQYF. CDR3 DNA: TGTGCCAGCAGCCTAGACAGATTTCAGCCCTACGAGCAGTACTTC.

This clonotype was detected many times. This chain connects TRBV14 to TRBJ1-5; D gene ambiguous. V shed 1 base and J shed 5 bases, with 6 bases lying between them. Per the germline V gene, CDR1 is SGHDN and CDR2 is FVKESK. CDR3 size: 13 residues. In DNA form, the CDR3 reads TGTGCCAGCAGCCAAGCCGTTCATCAGCCCCAGCATTTT. This encodes CASSQAVHQPQHF.

The chain uses TRBV3-1 and TRBJ2-1; 7 bases align to TRBD2. Germline lookup yields CDR1 LGHDT and CDR2 YNNKEL (reference sequence). V lost 3 bases and J lost 5; bases outside the gene matches: 4. The CDR3 loop spans 14 amino acids. The CDR3 is CASSHGGGHNEQFF. The CDR3 DNA reads as TGTGCCAGCAGCCACGGGGGAGGGCACAATGAGCAGTTCTTC.

This clonotype was observed a handful of times. The chain links TRBV20-1 to TRBJ2-1; the match to TRBD2 covers 10 bases. The germline V gene has CDR1 DFQATT and CDR2 SNEGSKA (reference sequence). The CDR3 has 14 amino acids. Trimming cost V 5 bases and J 2 bases; bases outside gene matches: 3. The CDR3 DNA is TGCAGTGCTGGCCTAGCGGGAGCCTACAATGAGCAGTTCTTC. Translated, it gives CSAGLAGAYNEQFF.

This clonotype was detected a few times. This sequence joins TRBV5-5 and TRBJ2-5, with 7 bases lining up with TRBD1. CDR3 length: 15 amino acids. Germline trimming cut 3 bases from V and 5 bases from J; bases unmatched to any gene: 10. Germline loops: CDR1 SGHKS, CDR2 YYEKEE (reference sequence). In nucleotides, the CDR3 is TGTGCCAGCAGCTCATACGTAGGGGGCCCGGAGACCCAGTACTTC. This codes for CASSSYVGGPETQYF. The entire variable domain, with the rest obtained from reference TRBV5-5 and TRBJ2-5, is as follows: DAGVTQSPTHLIKTRGQQVTLRCSPISGHKSVSWYQQVLGQGPQFIFQYYEKEERGRGNFPDRFSARQFPNYSSELNVNALLLGDSALYLCASSSYVGGPETQYFGPGTRLLVL.

The chain recombines TRBV3-1 with TRBJ2-1, with D unresolved. V dropped 1 base and J dropped 5 bases, with 21 bases sitting between them. Germline V gives CDR1 LGHDT, CDR2 YNNKEL (reference sequence). This CDR3 region has 18 residues. The CDR3 loop is CASSQGVRAFYDNNEQFF. CDR3 sequence (DNA): TGTGCCAGCAGCCAAGGGGTCCGGGCTTTTTACGATAACAATGAGCAGTTCTTC.

This clonotype appeared many times. The chain recombines TRBV6-2 or TRBV6-3 with TRBJ2-5, with D possibly matching TRBD2 (6 bases). The CDR3 is 13 amino acids. Between the trimmed V and J ends, which lost 8 bases and 3 bases, there was a span of 13 bases. Germline V lookup: CDR1 MNHEY, CDR2 SVGEGT. The DNA for the CDR3 is TGTGCCAGCCACGGGACTTCCAAAGAGACCCAGTACTTC. Protein sequence: CASHGTSKETQYF.

The V gene is TRBV3-1, the J gene TRBJ2-2; D not certain. Germline CDR1 is LGHDT and CDR2 is YNNKEL (reference sequence). The V gene lost 1 base and the J gene lost 2 bases, with 8 bases spanning the gap. The CDR3 covers 15 residues. CDR3 residues: CASSQAYSNTGELFF. The CDR3 DNA follows: TGTGCCAGCAGCCAAGCCTACAGTAACACCGGGGAGCTGTTTTTT.

This clonotype was observed a few times. This sequence joins TRBV11-2 and TRBJ1-1; 8 bases align to TRBD1. Trimming took 2 bases from V and 11 from J; bases not matched to a gene: 7. CDR3 length: 13 amino acids. In germline, CDR1 is SGHAT, CDR2 FQNNGV. The CDR3: CASSLSVDRVAFF. For the CDR3, the DNA is TGTGCCAGCAGCTTAAGTGTGGACAGGGTGGCTTTCTTT.